Here is one TCR beta chain with its context. Its antigen is not identified. These data belong to a study of cytomegalovirus exposure and HLA in healthy donors. Points from the study as a whole: Researchers catalogued over 150 TCR beta chains as cytomegalovirus-associated. Per published reports, the classifier diagnosed cytomegalovirus status with high specificity and sensitivity.

Trimming pared 0 bases from V and 6 bases from J, leaving 8 bases between. CDR3 size: 13 residues. From germline, CDR1 is MNHEY and CDR2 SVGAGI. Using immunoSEQ multiplex PCR, the repertoire was profiled, and TCRdb retains in-frame clones only, with some absent. Found here are about 63,000 clones, approximately 88% of them singletons; the top ten hold 0.95% to 1.5%. The chain uses TRBV6-5 and TRBJ1-2; D is ambiguous. Sequencing was done on a sample of PBMCs. The sequence was collected from a young woman in good health and CMV-seronegative. CDR3 in DNA: TGTGCCAGCAGTTACTCACTAAGACATGGCTACACCTTC. Translating it yields CASSYSLRHGYTF.